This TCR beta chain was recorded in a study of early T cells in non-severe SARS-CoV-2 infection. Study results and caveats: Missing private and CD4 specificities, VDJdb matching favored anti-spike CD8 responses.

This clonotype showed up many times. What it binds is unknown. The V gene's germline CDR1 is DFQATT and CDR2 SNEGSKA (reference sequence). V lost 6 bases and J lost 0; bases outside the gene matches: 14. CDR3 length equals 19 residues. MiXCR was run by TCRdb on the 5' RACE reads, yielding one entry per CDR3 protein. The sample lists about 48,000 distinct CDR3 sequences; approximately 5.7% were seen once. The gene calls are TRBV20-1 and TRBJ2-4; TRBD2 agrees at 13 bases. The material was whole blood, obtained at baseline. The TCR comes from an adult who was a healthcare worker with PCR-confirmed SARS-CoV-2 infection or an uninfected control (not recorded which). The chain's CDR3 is CSAKNPGLAGEIAKNIQYF. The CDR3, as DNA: TGCAGTGCAAAAAACCCCGGACTAGCGGGAGAGATAGCCAAAAACATTCAGTACTTC.